The 22 T cell receptor beta chains below all came from one sample that was sequenced in a study of vaccination and CD4 T cells after COVID-19. The antigens these receptors bind are not known. Treatment meaning: roughly ten-day PBMC culture with coronavirus spike peptide pools or control peptides (ViraFEST assay). CD4+ T cells that had been cultured provided DNA sequenced with the Oncomine TCR Beta short-read assay. Each CDR3 protein is one row after TCRdb ran MiXCR on the PCR reads. The sample yields about 11,000 distinct CDR3 sequences, under 60% seen once. The material sequenced was CD4+ T cells from blood, cultured in vitro. These receptors were obtained from a human donor who had recovered from COVID-19.

J is TRBJ2-1 and V is TRBV20-1; D is unclear. The CDR3 totals 14 residues. Germline V gene sequence: CDR1 DFQATT, CDR2 SNEGSKA (reference sequence). Between the trimmed V and J ends, which lost 3 bases and 1 base, there was a span of 10 bases. CDR3 nucleotides: TGCAGTGCTAGTTCAATGAGTTCCTACAATGAGCAGTTCTTC. Translation: CSASSMSSYNEQFF.

For this clonotype: Mismatch with germline at one junction end may stem from a read error. The chain is built from TRBV5-3 and TRBJ1-6; D gene ambiguous. TRBV5-3 is flagged as an ORF with uncertain function. This CDR3 is 15 amino acids long. CDR3 in DNA: TGTGCCAGCAGCTCTAGGACGGGCCTGAATTCACCCCTCCACTTT. Amino acid sequence: CASSSRTGLNSPLHF.

This chain uses TRBV20-1 with TRBJ1-2; D is unresolved. The V end was cut by 3 bases, the J end by 2 bases, with 7 bases between. The CDR3 is 12 amino acids. Germline CDR1 and CDR2: DFQATT and SNEGSKA (reference sequence). CDR3 residues: CSARVLNYGYTF. The CDR3 nucleotides read TGCAGTGCTAGGGTCCTCAACTATGGCTACACCTTC.

This chain uses TRBV20-1 with TRBJ2-4; TRBD2 matches at 12 bases. V lost 6 bases to trimming and J lost 7 bases; unmatched junction nucleotides: 10. Germline V lookup: CDR1 DFQATT, CDR2 SNEGSKA (reference sequence). The CDR3 sequence is 15 residues long. The DNA for the CDR3 is TGCAGTGCCAACGGACTAGCGGGGAGCTGGAACATTCAGTACTTC. Amino acid sequence: CSANGLAGSWNIQYF.

The chain uses TRBV6-1 and TRBJ2-1; 12 nucleotides align to TRBD2. CDR3 length: 15 residues. In germline, CDR1 is MNHNS, CDR2 SASEGT. V lost 3 bases, J lost 8 bases, and 5 bases stayed unmatched. The CDR3 sequence: CASSETSGRSDEQFF. In DNA, the CDR3 is TGTGCCAGCAGTGAGACTAGCGGGAGATCGGATGAGCAGTTCTTC.

The chain joins TRBV20-1 to TRBJ1-2; D is undetermined. Germline values: CDR1 DFQATT, CDR2 SNEGSKA (reference sequence). Trimming pared 6 bases from V and 0 bases from J, leaving 11 bases between. There are 13 residues in the CDR3. This CDR3 reads CSATDGANYGYTF. The CDR3, as DNA: TGCAGTGCAACCGACGGGGCTAACTATGGCTACACCTTC.

The chain carries TRBV6-5 and TRBJ2-5; TRBD2 matches at 9 bases. V lost 0 bases to trimming and J lost 0 bases; unmatched junction nucleotides: 5. The length of the CDR3 is 17 residues. The germline gives CDR1 MNHEY, CDR2 SVGAGI. CDR3 sequence (DNA): TGTGCCAGCAGTTACTCGGGGCTAGCGGGATACCAAGAGACCCAGTACTTC. Translation: CASSYSGLAGYQETQYF.

J is TRBJ2-6 and V is TRBV10-2; D unclear. Trimming shortened V by 8 bases and J by 1 base, and 9 bases separated the two germline ends. The CDR3 has 14 amino acids. Germline loops: CDR1 WSHSY, CDR2 SAAADI. CDR3 bases: TGCGCCAGCCTCCACGCTTCTGGGGCCAACGTCCTGACTTTC. It yields the protein CASLHASGANVLTF.

The chain carries TRBV12-3 or TRBV12-4 and TRBJ1-2; 9 nucleotides agree with TRBD1. The CDR3 runs 14 residues. J lost 4 bases, V lost 6 bases, and 6 bases had no gene match. CDR3 residues: CASSPDRGFYGYTF. The CDR3 DNA reads TGTGCCAGCAGCCCCGACAGGGGGTTCTATGGCTACACCTTC.

The J gene is TRBJ2-7, the V gene TRBV6-1, with 8 bases matching TRBD2. Germline loops: CDR1 MNHNS, CDR2 SASEGT. V lost 6 bases to trimming and J lost 4 bases; unmatched junction nucleotides: 8. The length of the CDR3 is 14 residues. The CDR3 protein is CASSPSGSRYEQYF. The CDR3 DNA reads as TGTGCCAGCAGCCCCAGCGGGAGCAGATACGAGCAGTACTTC.

The chain recombines TRBV7-2 with TRBJ2-1, with D possibly called TRBD1 or TRBD2 (5 bases each). Germline loops: CDR1 SGHTA, CDR2 FQGNSA. V lost 3 bases to trimming and J lost 2 bases, with 8 bases between them. The length of the CDR3 is 14 residues. As DNA, the CDR3 is TGTGCCAGCAGCTTCCAGGGACCCTACAATGAGCAGTTCTTC. It translates to CASSFQGPYNEQFF.

This clonotype was counted a few times. CDR3 DNA: TGTGCCAGCAGCCCCAGTGCCGTGACTGAAGCTTTCTTT. Its translation is CASSPSAVTEAFF. V and J are TRBV7-9 and TRBJ1-1; D is ambiguous. The CDR3 extends over 13 amino acids. CDR1 SEHNR and CDR2 FQNEAQ come from the germline V gene (reference sequence). The V end was cut by 5 bases, the J end by 5 bases, with 12 bases between.

This sequence joins TRBV6-5 and TRBJ1-2, with 11 bases identical to TRBD1. CDR1 is MNHEY, CDR2 SVGAGI, per germline. The CDR3 is 17 amino acids. V gave up 0 bases and J gave up 6 bases; unmatched junction bases: 9. The CDR3 reads CASSYSLGQGASDGYTF. CDR3 DNA: TGTGCCAGCAGTTACTCCCTTGGACAGGGGGCGTCTGATGGCTACACCTTC.

This clonotype came up a few times. The V gene is TRBV7-2, the J gene TRBJ1-4, with 8 bases matching TRBD1. The CDR3 is 15 amino acids. Germline values: CDR1 SGHTA, CDR2 FQGNSA. Germline trimming cut 4 bases from V and 2 bases from J; bases unmatched to any gene: 3. The CDR3 is CASSSDRATNEKLFF. The CDR3 DNA reads as TGTGCCAGCAGCTCGGACAGGGCTACTAATGAAAAACTGTTTTTT. The full variable domain, with the rest looked up from reference TRBV7-2 and TRBJ1-4, is GAGVSQSPSNKVTEKGKDVELRCDPISGHTALYWYRQSLGQGLEFLIYFQGNSAPDKSGLPSDRFSAERTGGSVSTLTIQRTQQEDSAVYLCASSSDRATNEKLFFGSGTQLSVL.

This clonotype showed up just a few times. V is TRBV19 and J is TRBJ1-2; 7 nucleotides align to TRBD1. Germline CDR1 reads LNHDA; CDR2 reads SQIVND (reference sequence). After removal of 6 bases from V and 5 bases from J, the junction contained 12 bases not matched to a gene. This CDR3 contains 15 residues. CDR3 sequence: CASSLPGQSSYGYTF. CDR3 coding DNA: TGTGCCAGTAGCCTACCGGGACAGAGCTCATATGGCTACACCTTC.

The chain has TRBV5-4 and TRBJ1-6, with D maybe TRBD1 (6 bases). The V end lost 9 bases, the J end lost 8 bases, and 18 bases lay between the germline ends. The CDR3 sequence is 14 residues long. Germline V gives CDR1 SGHNT, CDR2 YYREEE (reference sequence). The CDR3 reads CATRAGDRYSPLHF. The CDR3 DNA is TGTGCCACCCGGGCAGGGGATAGATATTCACCCCTCCACTTT.

There are a few counts of this clonotype. The gene calls are TRBV2 and TRBJ1-2; a possible D gene is TRBD1 (6 bases). The CDR3 loop spans 14 amino acids. The V and J ends lost 5 bases and 1 base respectively, with 11 bases between them. Germline values: CDR1 SNHLY, CDR2 FYNNEI. CDR3 sequence: CASSSDRFNYGYTF. The CDR3 DNA reads TGTGCCAGCAGTTCAGACAGGTTTAACTATGGCTACACCTTC.

This clonotype was detected once. This chain uses TRBV6-2 or TRBV6-3 with TRBJ2-3; 9 bases align to TRBD1. Germline V gene data show CDR1 as MNHEY and CDR2 as SVGEGT. J was trimmed by 7 bases and V by 4 bases; bases with no gene match: 3. This CDR3 contains 13 residues. The CDR3 spells CASSLTGGNTQYF. The DNA for the CDR3 is TGTGCCAGCAGTTTGACAGGGGGGAATACGCAGTATTTT.

Relative to its sample, this clonotype is medium-sized (0.01 to 0.1%). This chain connects TRBV19 to TRBJ2-2; perhaps TRBD2 as D (5 bases). This CDR3 has 13 amino acids. CDR1 and CDR2 from the germline V gene are LNHDA and SQIVND (reference sequence). V was shortened by 7 bases and J by 4 bases, with 10 bases between the two germline ends. Here the CDR3 DNA reads TGTGCCAGTAAAGCTCGGGGCACCGGGGAGCTGTTTTTT. Amino acid sequence: CASKARGTGELFF. Using reference TRBV19 and TRBJ2-2 for the parts outside the CDR3, the full variable domain is DGGITQSPKYLFRKEGQNVTLSCEQNLNHDAMYWYRQDPGQGLRLIYYSQIVNDFQKGDIAEGYSVSREKKESFPLTVTSAQKNPTAFYLCASKARGTGELFFGEGSRLTVL.

The V call is TRBV20-1, the J call TRBJ2-3, with a tentative D call TRBD2 (5 bases). V was clipped by 5 bases and J by 3 bases, with 18 bases between them. This CDR3 spans 15 amino acids. CDR1 and CDR2 (germline): DFQATT, SNEGSKA (reference sequence). CDR3: CSALGGRTYTDTQYF. The CDR3 DNA reads as TGCAGTGCTCTAGGTGGGAGAACTTATACAGATACGCAGTATTTT.

This chain joins TRBV6-2 or TRBV6-3 and TRBJ2-5; TRBD2 agrees at 9 bases. Germline V gene lookup returns CDR1 MNHEY and CDR2 SVGEGT. V lost 3 bases to trimming and J lost 3 bases; unmatched junction nucleotides: 8. This CDR3 comprises 16 residues. The CDR3, as DNA: TGTGCCAGCAGTTATCCCGCCGGCGGGAGGGAAGAGACCCAGTACTTC. Translated, it gives CASSYPAGGREETQYF.

This clonotype was counted only a few times. The chain employs TRBV7-2 and TRBJ1-5, with TRBD1 matching 7 bases. Trimming removed 2 bases from V and 3 bases from J; junction bases left unmatched: 10. CDR3 size: 17 residues. Germline V gives CDR1 SGHTA, CDR2 FQGNSA. CDR3 residues: CASSLTYRGGDNQPQHF. CDR3 bases: TGTGCCAGCAGCTTAACCTACAGGGGTGGGGACAATCAGCCCCAGCATTTT.